This T cell receptor (beta chain) derives from a study of T cell responses to AZD1222 COVID-19 vaccine. Broader study findings: Recipients of two AZD1222 doses showed rising Spike-specific TCR breadth and depth. At baseline, seropositivity was found in only a handful of AZD1222 recipients.

The CDR3 contains 14 residues. Germline values: CDR1 KGHSH, CDR2 LQKENI. V lost 9 bases to trimming and J lost 4 bases, with 18 bases between them. The method was immunoSEQ multiplex PCR; TCRdb's version includes in-frame clones alone and lacks a portion of them. The data hold more than 95,000 clones, with around 91% observed a single time. To note about this clone: Its antigen is as yet unknown.

This chain uses TRBV18 with TRBJ2-5; TRBD1 is a possible D gene (6 bases). This TCR was sampled from an adult in good health. The sample in question was peripheral blood, obtained on day 0 of AZD1222 vaccination. Written as DNA, the CDR3 is TGTGCCAGTTACTCCGGGACACCCGGAGAGACCCAGTACTTC. This encodes CASYSGTPGETQYF.